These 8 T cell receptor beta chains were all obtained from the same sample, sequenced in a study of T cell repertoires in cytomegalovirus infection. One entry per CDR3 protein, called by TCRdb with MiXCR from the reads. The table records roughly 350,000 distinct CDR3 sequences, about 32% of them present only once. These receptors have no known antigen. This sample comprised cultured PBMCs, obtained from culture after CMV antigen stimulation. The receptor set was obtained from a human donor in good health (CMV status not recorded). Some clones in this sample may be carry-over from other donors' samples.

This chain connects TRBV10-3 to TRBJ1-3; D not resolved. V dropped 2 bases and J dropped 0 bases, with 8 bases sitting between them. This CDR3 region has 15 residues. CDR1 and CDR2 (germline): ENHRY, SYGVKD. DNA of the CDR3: TGTGCCATCAGTGAGCCGAAGAGCTCTGGAAACACCATATATTTT. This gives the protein CAISEPKSSGNTIYF.

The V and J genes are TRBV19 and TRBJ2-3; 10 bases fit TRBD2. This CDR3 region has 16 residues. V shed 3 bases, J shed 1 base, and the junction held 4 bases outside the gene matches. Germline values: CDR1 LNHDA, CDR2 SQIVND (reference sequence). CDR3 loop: CASSMSLAGGTDTQYF. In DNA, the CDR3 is TGTGCCAGTAGTATGAGTCTAGCGGGAGGCACAGATACGCAGTATTTT.

CDR3 protein: CASSYGQGKGDTQYF. CDR3 coding DNA: TGTGCCAGCAGTTACGGGCAGGGGAAGGGAGATACGCAGTATTTT. The chain employs TRBV6-1 and TRBJ2-3; weak D call: TRBD1 (6 bases). The ends were cut back, 5 bases at V and 5 bases at J, with 17 bases in the middle. The CDR3 contains 15 residues. Germline values: CDR1 MNHNS, CDR2 SASEGT.

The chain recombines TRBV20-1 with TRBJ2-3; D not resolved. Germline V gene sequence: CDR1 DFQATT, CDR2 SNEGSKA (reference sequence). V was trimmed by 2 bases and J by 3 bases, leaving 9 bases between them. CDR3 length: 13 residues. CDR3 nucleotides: TGCAGTGCTAGACGAGGAGAAACAGATACGCAGTATTTT. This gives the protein CSARRGETDTQYF.

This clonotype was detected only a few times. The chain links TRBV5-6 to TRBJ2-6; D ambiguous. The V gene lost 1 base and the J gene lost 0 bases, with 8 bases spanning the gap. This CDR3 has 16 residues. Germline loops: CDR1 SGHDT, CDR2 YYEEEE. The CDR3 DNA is TGTGCCAGCAGCTTGTCAGTCCTCTCTGGGGCCAACGTCCTGACTTTC. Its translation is CASSLSVLSGANVLTF.

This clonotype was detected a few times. The DNA of the CDR3 is TGTGCCAGCATCCCCCTGGCTAGCAAGAACACCGGGGAGCTGTTTTTT. Encoded protein: CASIPLASKNTGELFF. This rearrangement joins TRBV12-3 or TRBV12-4 to TRBJ2-2; perhaps TRBD2 as D (5 bases). CDR3 length: 16 residues. V shed 7 bases and J shed 1 base, with 16 bases lying between them.

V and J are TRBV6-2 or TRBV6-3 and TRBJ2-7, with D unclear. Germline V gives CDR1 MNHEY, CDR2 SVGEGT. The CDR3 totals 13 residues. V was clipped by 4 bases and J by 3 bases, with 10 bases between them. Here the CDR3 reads CASSSGSIYEQYF. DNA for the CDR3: TGTGCCAGCAGTTCCGGGTCCATCTACGAGCAGTACTTC.

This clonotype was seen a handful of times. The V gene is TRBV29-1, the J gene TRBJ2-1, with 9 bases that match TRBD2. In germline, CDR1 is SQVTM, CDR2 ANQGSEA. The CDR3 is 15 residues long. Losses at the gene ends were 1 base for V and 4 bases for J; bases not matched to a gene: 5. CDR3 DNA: TGCAGCGTTGAAGTCCCCGGACTAGCGTACAATGAGCAGTTCTTC. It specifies CSVEVPGLAYNEQFF.